This T cell receptor beta chain was sequenced for a study of chemoradiotherapy in HPV16-positive cancers. On this clone: Its antigen remains unknown.

Samples were taken several times over chemoradiotherapy. The ends were cut back, 0 bases at V and 1 base at J, with 12 bases in the middle. CDR1 is MNHEY, CDR2 SVGAGI, per germline. The CDR3 is made up of 16 amino acids. Method: immunoSEQ multiplex PCR; TCRdb's copy keeps in-frame clones and lacks some. The data hold tens of thousands of clones, with 80% observed a single time. Broader study findings: Candidate HPV-specific clones and E7-related TCR motifs grew in tumor during treatment. Better recurrence-free survival went with HPV-responsive T-cell expansion in HPV16-positive patients.

The chain employs TRBV6-5 and TRBJ1-1, with D maybe TRBD1 (6 bases). Sequencing used blood, obtained from a patient who underwent chemoradiotherapy. The TCR sequence derives from a human donor with HPV-associated anogenital cancer. The chain's CDR3 is CASSYSGGAKNTEAFF. The CDR3 DNA sequence: TGTGCCAGCAGTTACTCTGGGGGGGCGAAGAACACTGAAGCTTTCTTT.